This T cell receptor (beta chain) was observed in a study of cytomegalovirus exposure and HLA in healthy donors. Study-wide results and limits: Most CMV-associated TCR beta chains were later found to appear HLA-restricted. In an earlier analysis, most TCR beta V segments were productive about 87% or about 30% of the time.

This clone came up a few times. As yet, its antigen is unknown. V lost 4 bases and J 3 bases, leaving 7 bases between the germline ends. The germline gives CDR1 SNHLY, CDR2 FYNNEI. The CDR3 is made up of 12 amino acids. PCR amplification relied on 60 Vbeta primers (plus 13 Jbeta primers). The repertoire was sequenced with immunoSEQ multiplex PCR; TCRdb's copy has only in-frame clones and lacks some. Seen here are 150,000 to 200,000 clones, 60% to 85% observed once, and the top ten hold roughly 3%. The source of this sequence is a woman in her fifties or sixties in good health and CMV-seropositive. The sequenced sample consisted of PBMCs. The rearrangement links TRBV2 to TRBJ2-7, with D unresolved. CDR3 in DNA: TGTGCCAGCAGTGTCAAACACTACGAGCAGTACTTC. Residues: CASSVKHYEQYF.